The T cell receptor (beta chain) under discussion was sequenced for a study of blood T cell repertoires in COVID-19. Study-wide background: Nucleic acid was either cDNA or gDNA, and it came from T cells, B-cell-depleted T cells, or PBMCs.

The CDR3 runs 13 residues. V lost 3 bases, J lost 8 bases, and 10 bases lay in between. This clone was seen only once. In the original workflow: Scientists estimated how many nucleated cells there were by amplifying reference gene primers. Sequencing used immunoSEQ multiplex PCR; TCRdb keeps in-frame clones, though not all of them. The V and J calls and clone size are taken from that table; D and trimming were inferred from the DNA. Among roughly 200,000 clones, roughly 90% were seen once, and the ten largest hold 1.5% to 2%. The chain uses TRBV12-3 or TRBV12-4 and TRBJ1-4, with TRBD1 as a possible D gene (6 bases). This receptor was identified in a man between 18 and 35 years old with active or convalescent COVID-19. Source material: peripheral blood. CDR3 amino acids: CASSFQGPEKLFF. CDR3 in DNA: TGTGCCAGCAGTTTTCAGGGGCCGGAAAAACTGTTTTTT.